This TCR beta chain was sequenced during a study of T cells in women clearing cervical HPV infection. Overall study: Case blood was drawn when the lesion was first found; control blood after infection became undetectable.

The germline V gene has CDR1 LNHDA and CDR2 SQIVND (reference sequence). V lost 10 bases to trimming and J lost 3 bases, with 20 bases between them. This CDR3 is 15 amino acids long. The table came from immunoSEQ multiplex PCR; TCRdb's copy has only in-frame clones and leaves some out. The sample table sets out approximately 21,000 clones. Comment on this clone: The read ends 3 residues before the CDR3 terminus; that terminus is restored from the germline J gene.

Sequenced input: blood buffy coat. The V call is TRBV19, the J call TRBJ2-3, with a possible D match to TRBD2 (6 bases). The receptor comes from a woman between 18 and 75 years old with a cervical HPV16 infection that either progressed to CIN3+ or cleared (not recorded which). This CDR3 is CATSGTGFKTDTQYF. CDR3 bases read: TGTGCCACCTCTGGGACTGGATTTAAAACAGATACG. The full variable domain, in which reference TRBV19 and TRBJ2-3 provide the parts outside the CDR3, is DGGITQSPKYLFRKEGQNVTLSCEQNLNHDAMYWYRQDPGQGLRLIYYSQIVNDFQKGDIAEGYSVSREKKESFPLTVTSAQKNPTAFYLCATSGTGFKTDTQYFGPGTRLTVL.